These 16 T cell receptor beta chains were sequenced from one sample in a study of cytomegalovirus exposure and HLA in healthy donors. Both 60 Vbeta primers and 13 Jbeta primers went into the PCR. The method was immunoSEQ multiplex PCR; TCRdb's version includes in-frame clones alone and lacks a portion of them. The data show about 170,000 clones, about four fifths seen once. The sample was PBMCs. The receptors originated from a woman in her late teens or twenties in good health and CMV-seronegative.

The chain recombines TRBV28 with TRBJ2-7, with TRBD2 identical over 7 bases. V trimming: 7 bases; J trimming: 4 bases; junction bases outside the gene matches: 4. The germline CDR1 and CDR2 sequences are MDHEN and SYDVKM. The CDR3 has 12 residues. Here the CDR3 DNA reads TGTGCCAGCAAGGGAGGGGTATACGAGCAGTACTTC. Protein: CASKGGVYEQYF. Full variable domain (rest looked up from reference TRBV28 and TRBJ2-7): DVKVTQSSRYLVKRTGEKVFLECVQDMDHENMFWYRQDPGLGLRLIYFSYDVKMKEKGDIPEGYSVSREKKERFSLILESASTNQTSMYLCASKGGVYEQYFGPGTRLTVT.

The V call is TRBV7-2, the J call TRBJ2-3; the D gene is possibly TRBD2 (6 bases). Germline lookup yields CDR1 SGHTA and CDR2 FQGNSA. V gave up 5 bases and J gave up 2 bases, with 11 bases separating them. The length of the CDR3 is 14 residues. The CDR3 region is CASSASGLTDTQYF. CDR3 nucleotide sequence: TGTGCCAGCAGCGCGAGCGGGCTCACAGATACGCAGTATTTT.

The V gene is TRBV2, the J gene TRBJ1-5; the match to TRBD1 covers 11 bases. Germline CDR1 reads SNHLY; CDR2 reads FYNNEI. The CDR3 is 14 amino acids. V lost 4 bases and J lost 6; bases outside the gene matches: 2. CDR3: CASSGTGGLQPQHF. The CDR3 nucleotides read TGTGCCAGCAGTGGGACAGGGGGCCTTCAGCCCCAGCATTTT.

V and J are TRBV28 and TRBJ2-5, with a weak D call TRBD2 (5 bases). CDR1 and CDR2 from the germline V gene are MDHEN and SYDVKM. Trimming cost V 6 bases and J 5 bases, with 16 bases left between them. The CDR3 loop spans 14 amino acids. The CDR3 DNA follows: TGTGCCAGCAGCACTCCTGGAGGTTCGGAGACCCAGTACTTC. Its protein is CASSTPGGSETQYF.

This clone came up once. J is TRBJ1-1 and V is TRBV5-3; TRBD1 aligns across 8 bases. TRBV5-3 has ORF status, its function being uncertain. The junction had 9 bases not matched to a gene; V was cut back by 3 bases and J by 11 bases. The CDR3 is 13 residues long. DNA for the CDR3: TGTGCCAGAAGCTCCGTGACCCGACAGGGGGCTTTCTTT. It codes for CARSSVTRQGAFF.

The J gene is TRBJ2-3, the V gene TRBV5-1, with 10 bases fitting TRBD2. In germline, CDR1 is SGHRS, CDR2 YFSETQ. V shed 0 bases and J 2 bases; nucleotides not matched to a gene: 3. This CDR3 has 16 amino acids. CDR3 nucleotide sequence: TGCGCCAGCAGCTTGGCTACTAGCGGGAACACAGATACGCAGTATTTT. Encoded protein: CASSLATSGNTDTQYF.

V gene TRBV14 combines with J gene TRBJ2-1; D possibly corresponds to TRBD1 (5 bases). The CDR3 consists of 11 residues. V lost 3 bases to trimming and J lost 12 bases, with 9 bases between them. Per germline, CDR1 SGHDN and CDR2 FVKESK. This chain's CDR3 is CASSHQGLQFF. In DNA form, the CDR3 reads TGTGCCAGCAGCCATCAGGGTTTGCAGTTCTTC.

This chain joins TRBV5-1 and TRBJ2-7; tentatively, D is TRBD2 (5 bases). Between the trimmed V and J ends, which lost 4 bases and 2 bases, there was a span of 7 bases. Germline V gene data show CDR1 as SGHRS and CDR2 as YFSETQ. The CDR3 is made up of 12 amino acids. CDR3 bases: TGCGCCAGCAGCCTCGGGGCCTACGAGCAGTACTTC. It is translated as CASSLGAYEQYF. The full variable domain, in which reference TRBV5-1 and TRBJ2-7 provide the parts outside the CDR3, is KAGVTQTPRYLIKTRGQQVTLSCSPISGHRSVSWYQQTPGQGLQFLFEYFSETQRNKGNFPGRFSGRQFSNSRSEMNVSTLELGDSALYLCASSLGAYEQYFGPGTRLTVT.

This sequence joins TRBV28 and TRBJ1-1; 10 positions agree with TRBD1. V trimming: 4 bases; J trimming: 11 bases; junction bases outside the gene matches: 16. This CDR3 is built from 16 residues. Germline values: CDR1 MDHEN, CDR2 SYDVKM. CDR3 residues: CASSSTRQGALWSAFF. CDR3 sequence (DNA): TGTGCCAGCAGTTCGACGCGACAGGGGGCTTTGTGGTCGGCTTTCTTT.

The gene calls are TRBV6-6 and TRBJ1-1; the D is unclear. This CDR3 is built from 13 residues. Germline values: CDR1 MNHNY, CDR2 SVGAGI (reference sequence). The V end lost 2 bases, the J end lost 10 bases, and 14 bases lay between the germline ends. CDR3 protein: CASSYEPTVGAFF. For the CDR3, the DNA is TGTGCCAGCAGTTACGAACCCACTGTCGGAGCTTTCTTT.

The chain has TRBV19 and TRBJ1-3; D is possibly TRBD1 (5 bases). CDR1 and CDR2 from the germline V gene are LNHDA and SQIVND (reference sequence). V dropped 8 bases and J dropped 6 bases, with 17 bases sitting between them. The CDR3 spans 14 residues. The CDR3: CASVRQGTANTIYF. CDR3 nucleotides: TGTGCCAGTGTGCGCCAGGGAACAGCAAACACCATATATTTT.

The rearrangement joins TRBV11-3 to TRBJ1-1, with no clear D. This CDR3 spans 14 amino acids. CDR1 SGHNT and CDR2 YENEEA come from the germline V gene. With 3 bases removed from V and 1 base from J, the gap between germline ends came to 9 bases. The CDR3 nucleotides read TGTGCCAGCAGCTTCGGTCGGGAGAACACTGAAGCTTTCTTT. It translates to CASSFGRENTEAFF.

This clone was recorded once. This sequence joins TRBV28 and TRBJ1-5; no reliable D call. The V and J ends lost 3 bases and 6 bases respectively, with 6 bases between them. This CDR3 has 12 amino acids. From germline, CDR1 is MDHEN and CDR2 SYDVKM. CDR3 in DNA: TGTGCCAGCAGTTTTGCCGGTCAGCCCCAGCATTTT. Translating gives CASSFAGQPQHF.

The V call is TRBV27, the J call TRBJ2-5, with 8 positions matching TRBD1. V shed 6 bases, J shed 2 bases, and the junction held 8 bases outside the gene matches. Germline CDR1 and CDR2: MNHEY and SMNVEV (reference sequence). CDR3 size: 15 residues. CDR3 residues: CASSYFGQGQETQYF. The CDR3 coding sequence is TGTGCCAGCAGCTACTTCGGACAGGGTCAAGAGACCCAGTACTTC.

The chain combines TRBV7-9 with TRBJ2-3, with a tentative D call TRBD1 (6 bases). The V and J ends lost 5 bases and 2 bases respectively, with 20 bases between them. CDR3 length: 17 residues. Germline V lookup: CDR1 SEHNR, CDR2 FQNEAQ (reference sequence). The CDR3 loop is CASSPPKGGPLTDTQYF. The CDR3 DNA reads as TGTGCCAGCAGCCCTCCCAAAGGGGGACCGCTCACAGATACGCAGTATTTT.

This clone was detected only once. V usage is TRBV7-9 and J usage is TRBJ2-7; a weak D match, TRBD2 (6 bases). The germline V gene has CDR1 SEHNR and CDR2 FQNEAQ (reference sequence). V lost 4 bases and J 2 bases, leaving 12 bases between the germline ends. The CDR3 spans 14 residues. The CDR3 DNA reads TGTGCCAGCAGCTCGGTGTGGGAGGCCTACGAGCAGTACTTC. This encodes CASSSVWEAYEQYF. Supplemented by reference TRBV7-9 and TRBJ2-7, the full variable domain reads DTGVSQNPRHKITKRGQNVTFRCDPISEHNRLYWYRQTLGQGPEFLTYFQNEAQLEKSRLLSDRFSAERPKGSFSTLEIQRTEQGDSAMYLCASSSVWEAYEQYFGPGTRLTVT.